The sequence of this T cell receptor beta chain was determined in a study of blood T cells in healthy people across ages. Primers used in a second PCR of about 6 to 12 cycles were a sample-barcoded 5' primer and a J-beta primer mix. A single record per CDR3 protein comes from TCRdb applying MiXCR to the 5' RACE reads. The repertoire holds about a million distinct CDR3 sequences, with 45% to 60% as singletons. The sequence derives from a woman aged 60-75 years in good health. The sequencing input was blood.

This CDR3 is CASSVDGALYGYTF. In nucleotides, the CDR3 is TGTGCCAGCAGCGTAGATGGGGCCCTCTATGGCTACACCTTC. This chain uses TRBV9 with TRBJ1-2; possible D gene TRBD1, 5 bases. V was cut by 0 bases and J by 4 bases, with 10 bases left in between. The CDR3 loop spans 14 amino acids. Germline CDR1 reads SGDLS; CDR2 reads YYNGEE.